The source of this T cell receptor beta chain is a study of T-cell memory formation after mild COVID-19. This clonotype was detected once. Its specificity is unknown. TCRdb passed the 5' RACE reads through MiXCR, listing each CDR3 protein once. The table lists about 160,000 distinct CDR3 sequences, roughly 30% of them singletons. General study results and limits: SARS-CoV-2 specificity of second-wave clones peaking day 37 was unconfirmed.

Germline-derived CDR1 and CDR2 are SEHNR and FQNEAQ (reference sequence). This CDR3 spans 16 amino acids. V gave up 2 bases and J gave up 1 base; unmatched junction bases: 7. V is TRBV7-9 and J is TRBJ2-5; 7 positions match TRBD2. The material sequenced was PBMCs or a T cell subset sorted from them (not recorded which). This sequence was found in an adult woman who had mild COVID-19 (a few samples of this study predate the infection). Cell type and time point are not known. CDR3 DNA sequence: TGTGCCAGCAGCTTAATCAGCGCGGGGGTCCAAGAGACCCAGTACTTC. This sequence encodes CASSLISAGVQETQYF.